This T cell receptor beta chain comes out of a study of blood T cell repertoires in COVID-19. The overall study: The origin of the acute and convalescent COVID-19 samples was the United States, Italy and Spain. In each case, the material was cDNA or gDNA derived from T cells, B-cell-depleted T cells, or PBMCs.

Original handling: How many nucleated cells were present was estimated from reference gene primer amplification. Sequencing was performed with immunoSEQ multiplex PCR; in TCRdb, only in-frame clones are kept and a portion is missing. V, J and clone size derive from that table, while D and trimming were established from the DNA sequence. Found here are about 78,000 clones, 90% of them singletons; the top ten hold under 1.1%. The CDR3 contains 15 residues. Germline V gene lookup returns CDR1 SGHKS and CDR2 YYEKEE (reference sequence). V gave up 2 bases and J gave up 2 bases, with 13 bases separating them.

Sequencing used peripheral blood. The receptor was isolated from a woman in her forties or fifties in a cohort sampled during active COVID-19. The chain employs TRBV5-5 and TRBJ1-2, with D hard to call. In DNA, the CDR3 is TGTGCCAGCAGCTTCAGCTTACAGCTGAACTATGGCTACACCTTC. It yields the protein CASSFSLQLNYGYTF.